This TCR beta chain was sequenced during a study of human T cells and chemical hapten exposure. MiXCR, applied by TCRdb to the RACE reads, yields one record per CDR3 protein. Seen here are tens of thousands of distinct CDR3 sequences, around 9.3% observed once, and the top ten hold 10% to 15%. Time point described: patch test 1, 2 weeks after DPC sensitization. Treatment noted: therapeutic diphenylcyclopropenone sensitization with weekly scalp DPC. The ends lost 5 bases at V and 4 bases at J; junction bases unmatched: 7. The length of the CDR3 is 15 residues. Source: whole blood, taken in connection with sensitization to the hapten diphenylcyclopropenone (DPC). The V call is TRBV12-3 or TRBV12-4, the J call TRBJ1-3; TRBD1 matches at 8 bases. This receptor was obtained from a woman in her 40s with alopecia areata. Some clones in this sample may be carry-over from other donors' samples. As DNA, the CDR3 is TGTGCCAGCAGTCACGTGACAGGGGACGGAAACACCATATATTTT. Its translation is CASSHVTGDGNTIYF.